Below, 19 T cell receptor beta chains from the same sample are listed, as sequenced in a study of CD8 T cells in ankylosing spondylitis. Study-level points and caveats: Characteristic of ankylosing spondylitis blood, it appeared, was a TCR beta motif comprising fewer than 10 highly homologous variants.

Their antigens are not known. TCRdb ran MiXCR on the 5' RACE reads and lists one entry per CDR3 protein. The sample consists of about 800,000 distinct CDR3 sequences, over 9.5% of them appearing once. The sequenced sample was blood, either unsorted or a sorted T cell fraction (not recorded which). These receptors were obtained from a male donor with ankylosing spondylitis.

This clonotype showed up many times. The chain employs TRBV6-5 and TRBJ1-1; TRBD1 agrees at 7 bases. The junction had 5 bases not matched to a gene; V was cut back by 2 bases and J by 5 bases. Germline assignment: CDR1 MNHEY and CDR2 SVGAGI. The CDR3 is made up of 14 amino acids. In nucleotides, the CDR3 is TGTGCCAGCAGTTACATTCCCAGGGGGACTGAAGCTTTCTTT. It translates to CASSYIPRGTEAFF.

This clonotype was counted between two and nine times. V is TRBV20-1 and J is TRBJ2-7, with a weak D call TRBD2 (5 bases). This CDR3 comprises 13 residues. CDR1 and CDR2 (germline): DFQATT, SNEGSKA (reference sequence). Trimming cost V 6 bases and J 3 bases, with 15 bases left between them. The CDR3 sequence: CSAAEGAHYEQYF. The DNA for the CDR3 is TGCAGTGCCGCCGAGGGAGCCCACTACGAGCAGTACTTC.

V gene TRBV7-2 combines with J gene TRBJ2-3; D possibly corresponds to TRBD2 (7 bases). The germline gives CDR1 SGHTA, CDR2 FQGNSA. This CDR3 is 14 amino acids long. V lost 4 bases and J 8 bases, leaving 16 bases between the germline ends. CDR3 region: CASSSRAGEGTQYF. CDR3 coding DNA: TGTGCCAGCAGCTCCCGGGCAGGGGAGGGTACGCAGTATTTT.

The sample holds many counts of this clonotype. This chain uses TRBV20-1 with TRBJ2-3, with TRBD1 matching 8 bases. CDR1 is DFQATT and CDR2 is SNEGSKA in the germline V gene (reference sequence). The CDR3 has 11 amino acids. Losses at the gene ends were 5 bases for V and 5 bases for J; bases not matched to a gene: 0. The CDR3 DNA follows: TGCAGTGCTGGACAGGGAGATACGCAGTATTTT. Translation: CSAGQGDTQYF.

Many counts were recorded for this clonotype. The genes are TRBV6-5 and TRBJ2-3, with 7 bases that match TRBD2. The V gene end was trimmed by 0 bases and the J gene end by 3 bases; junction bases not matched to a gene: 0. Looked up from germline, CDR1 is MNHEY and CDR2 is SVGAGI. The CDR3 runs 14 residues. This CDR3 reads CASSYSLATDTQYF. Written as DNA, the CDR3 is TGTGCCAGCAGTTACTCACTAGCGACAGATACGCAGTATTTT.

This clonotype was detected a few times. This chain links TRBV7-2 with TRBJ2-5; D uncertain. The CDR3 covers 14 residues. V was shortened by 5 bases and J by 2 bases, with 12 bases between the two germline ends. Germline V gives CDR1 SGHTA, CDR2 FQGNSA. CDR3 amino acids: CASSVVITQETQYF. Written as DNA, the CDR3 is TGTGCCAGCAGCGTGGTCATAACTCAAGAGACCCAGTACTTC. The whole variable domain, filled in from reference TRBV7-2 and TRBJ2-5, reads GAGVSQSPSNKVTEKGKDVELRCDPISGHTALYWYRQSLGQGLEFLIYFQGNSAPDKSGLPSDRFSAERTGGSVSTLTIQRTQQEDSAVYLCASSVVITQETQYFGPGTRLLVL.

This chain links TRBV7-8 with TRBJ1-4; D is perhaps TRBD1 (6 bases). CDR1 is SGHVS, CDR2 FQNEAQ, per germline. Trimming left V 5 bases short and J 2 bases short, with 15 bases between. This CDR3 contains 16 residues. CDR3 residues: CASSLIGGITNEKLFF. CDR3 bases: TGTGCCAGCAGCCTGATAGGGGGAATCACTAATGAAAAACTGTTTTTT.

The V call is TRBV2, the J call TRBJ1-1; D gene unclear. V gave up 3 bases and J gave up 6 bases, with 8 bases separating them. This CDR3 spans 12 amino acids. CDR1 and CDR2 (germline): SNHLY, FYNNEI. In DNA form, the CDR3 reads TGTGCCAGCAGTGACCCCATTTCTGAAGCTTTCTTT. Residues: CASSDPISEAFF.

This clonotype was counted a few times. The chain carries TRBV5-1 and TRBJ1-1, with D tentatively TRBD1 (6 bases). V lost 0 bases and J lost 0, with 9 bases in between. CDR1 is SGHRS, CDR2 YFSETQ, per germline. This CDR3 has 15 amino acids. The CDR3 DNA is TGCGCCAGCAGCTTGGACGGGGGGCTGAACACTGAAGCTTTCTTT. Translated: CASSLDGGLNTEAFF.

The V and J genes are TRBV11-2 and TRBJ2-3; 14 bases fit TRBD2. CDR3 length: 18 amino acids. Germline trimming cut 3 bases from V and 2 bases from J; bases unmatched to any gene: 7. Per the germline V gene, CDR1 is SGHAT and CDR2 is FQNNGV. CDR3 nucleotide sequence: TGTGCCAGCAGCTTTCGGACTAGCGGGAGGCTACTCACAGATACGCAGTATTTT. Amino acid sequence: CASSFRTSGRLLTDTQYF.

The chain is built from TRBV10-3 and TRBJ2-7; TRBD1 agrees at 8 bases. V lost 4 bases, J lost 7 bases, and 12 bases stayed unmatched. The CDR3 totals 15 residues. Germline V gene lookup returns CDR1 ENHRY and CDR2 SYGVKD. The CDR3 reads CAISVRDRSYGEQYF. The CDR3 bases are TGTGCCATCAGTGTAAGGGACAGGTCCTACGGAGAGCAGTACTTC.

V gene TRBV7-2 combines with J gene TRBJ2-1; unclear D gene. The length of the CDR3 is 13 residues. V was trimmed by 3 bases and J by 9 bases, leaving 12 bases between them. Germline V gene sequence: CDR1 SGHTA, CDR2 FQGNSA. CDR3 DNA sequence: TGTGCCAGCAGCTTTATAGGGTTTCGTGAGCAGTTCTTC. This codes for CASSFIGFREQFF. Filled out from reference TRBV7-2 and TRBJ2-1, the complete variable domain reads GAGVSQSPSNKVTEKGKDVELRCDPISGHTALYWYRQSLGQGLEFLIYFQGNSAPDKSGLPSDRFSAERTGGSVSTLTIQRTQQEDSAVYLCASSFIGFREQFFGPGTRLTVL.

This clonotype turned up a few times. DNA for the CDR3: TGCGCCAGCAGCCCGGGACAGATTAGAGGGGCCAATGAGCAGTTCTTC. Translating gives CASSPGQIRGANEQFF. The gene calls are TRBV5-1 and TRBJ2-1, with 7 positions matching TRBD1. The germline V gene has CDR1 SGHRS and CDR2 YFSETQ. V was pared by 4 bases and J by 6 bases, with 13 bases of the junction left unmatched. CDR3 length equals 16 residues.

In this sample, this clonotype turned up a few times. This sequence joins TRBV6-5 and TRBJ2-7; D might be TRBD2 (6 bases). The V end was cut by 4 bases, the J end by 2 bases, with 15 bases between. Germline-derived CDR1 and CDR2 are MNHEY and SVGAGI. There are 15 residues in the CDR3. The CDR3 DNA sequence: TGTGCCAGCAGTTCCTACGAACGGACTACCTACGAGCAGTACTTC. This gives the protein CASSSYERTTYEQYF.

Many counts were recorded for this clonotype. The CDR3 DNA reads TGTGCCAGCAGCTTACAGGGGGCCAACGTCCTGACTTTC. It yields the protein CASSLQGANVLTF. V is TRBV7-9 and J is TRBJ2-6; D unresolved. CDR3 length: 13 residues. Germline CDR1 SEHNR, CDR2 FQNEAQ (reference sequence). The V end lost 2 bases, the J end lost 4 bases, and 3 bases lay between the germline ends.

V gene TRBV12-3 or TRBV12-4 combines with J gene TRBJ1-1; D not resolved. The CDR3 consists of 12 residues. Trimming took off 7 bases at V and 1 base at J, with 7 bases between the two ends. The CDR3 region is CASIRPNTEAFF. DNA of the CDR3: TGTGCCAGCATCAGGCCGAACACTGAAGCTTTCTTT.

The chain has TRBV20-1 and TRBJ2-4; 7 nucleotides match TRBD1. Germline CDR1 is DFQATT and CDR2 is SNEGSKA (reference sequence). J was trimmed by 8 bases and V by 2 bases; bases with no gene match: 3. The CDR3 has 12 residues. The CDR3 DNA is TGCAGTGCTAGATCAGGGGGAGACATTCAGTACTTC. Encoded protein: CSARSGGDIQYF.

The V gene is TRBV5-4, the J gene TRBJ1-6, with TRBD1 as a possible D gene (5 bases). The CDR3 extends over 15 amino acids. The V gene's germline CDR1 is SGHNT and CDR2 YYREEE (reference sequence). Trimming left V 4 bases short and J 7 bases short, with 15 bases between. CDR3 in amino acids: CASSHIDRQNSPLHF. CDR3 in DNA: TGTGCCAGCAGCCATATCGACAGACAGAATTCACCCCTCCACTTT.

The chain couples TRBV7-9 to TRBJ1-3; no definite D call. The CDR3 is 12 amino acids. The germline V and J ends were trimmed by 3 bases and 7 bases, with 7 bases remaining between them. Germline values: CDR1 SEHNR, CDR2 FQNEAQ (reference sequence). In DNA form, the CDR3 reads TGTGCCAGCAGCTTCGGGATTAACACCATATATTTT. Encoded protein: CASSFGINTIYF.